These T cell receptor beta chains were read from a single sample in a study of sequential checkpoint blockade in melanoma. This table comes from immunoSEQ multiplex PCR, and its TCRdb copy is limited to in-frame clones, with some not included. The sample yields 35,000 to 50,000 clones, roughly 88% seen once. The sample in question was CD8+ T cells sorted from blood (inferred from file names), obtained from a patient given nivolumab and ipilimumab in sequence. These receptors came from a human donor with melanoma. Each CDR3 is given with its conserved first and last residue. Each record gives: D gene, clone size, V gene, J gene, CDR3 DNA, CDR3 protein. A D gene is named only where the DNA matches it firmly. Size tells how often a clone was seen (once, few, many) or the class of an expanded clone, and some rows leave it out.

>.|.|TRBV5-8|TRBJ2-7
TGTGCCAGCAGTTTAGCTGGTCGTACCTACGAGCAGTACTTC
CASSLAGRTYEQYF
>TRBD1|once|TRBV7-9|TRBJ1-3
TGTGCCAGCAGCCCGGGACAGGGGGACACCATATATTTT
CASSPGQGDTIYF
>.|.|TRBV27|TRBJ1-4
TGTGCCAGCAGTTCGGACAGTTTTAATGAAAAACTGTTTTTT
CASSSDSFNEKLFF
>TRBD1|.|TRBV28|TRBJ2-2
TGTGCCAGCAGTTTAGGATCGGCAGGGGGCCTTATGGGCACCGGGGAGCTGTTTTTT
CASSLGSAGGLMGTGELFF
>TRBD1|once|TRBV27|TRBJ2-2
TGTGCCAGCAGCAAACGGACAGGGTTACCCGGGGAGCTGTTTTTT
CASSKRTGLPGELFF
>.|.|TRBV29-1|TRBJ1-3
TGCAGCGTTGAAGATCCGGAGTTTTCCTCTGGAAACACCATATATTTT
CSVEDPEFSSGNTIYF
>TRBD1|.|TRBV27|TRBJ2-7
TGTGCCAGCAGTCGCGGACAGGGGAGGTACGAGCAGTACTTC
CASSRGQGRYEQYF
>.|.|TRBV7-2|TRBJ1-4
TGTGCCAGCAGCTTAGGGGACATACACGAAAAACTGTTTTTT
CASSLGDIHEKLFF
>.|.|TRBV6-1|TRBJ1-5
TGTGCCAGCAGTGAAAACCCGACAGGTGTGGGGTATAGCAATCAGCCCCAGCATTTT
CASSENPTGVGYSNQPQHF
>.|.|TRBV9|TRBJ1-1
TGTGCCAGCAGCGTAGGGGTGCGGCCCGACGCTTTCTTT
CASSVGVRPDAFF
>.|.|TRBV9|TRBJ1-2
TGTGCCAGCAGCGTAGTACAGAACTATGGCTACACCTTC
CASSVVQNYGYTF
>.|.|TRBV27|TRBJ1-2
TGTGCCAGCAGACTACAGGGCCACTATGGCTACACCTTC
CASRLQGHYGYTF
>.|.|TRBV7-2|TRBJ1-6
TGTGCCAGCAGCTTAGTATGGCCAGGGGAAGATTCACCCCTCCACTTT
CASSLVWPGEDSPLHF
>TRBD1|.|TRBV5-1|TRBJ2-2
TGCGCCAGCAGCTATCAGGGGGCGGATCTTCCCGGGGAGCTGTTTTTT
CASSYQGADLPGELFF
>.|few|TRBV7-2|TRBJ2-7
TGTGCCAGCAGCTTAGAGCTCTACGAGCAGTACTTC
CASSLELYEQYF
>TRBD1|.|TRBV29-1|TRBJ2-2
TGCAGTTTCTACAGGGGGTATAACGAACACCGGGGAGCTGTTTTT
CSFYRGYNEHRGAVF
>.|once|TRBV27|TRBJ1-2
TGTGCCAGCAGTTTATCGGGGGGTGGTTATGGCTACACCTTC
CASSLSGGGYGYTF
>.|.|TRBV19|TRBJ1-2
TGTGCCAGTAGTATACTCCCTATCGGGGAGAACTATGGCTACACCTTC
CASSILPIGENYGYTF
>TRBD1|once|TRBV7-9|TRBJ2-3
TGTGCCAGCAGCCCGTTTGCCGGGACAGGGGCTACAGATACGCAGTATTTT
CASSPFAGTGATDTQYF
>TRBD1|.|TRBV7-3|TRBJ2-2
TGTGCCAGCAGCTTAACCGGGACAGCCGGGGAGCTGTTTTTT
CASSLTGTAGELFF